The source of this TCR beta chain is a study of T cell changes during pregnancy in multiple sclerosis. The germline gives CDR1 SGDLS, CDR2 YYNGEE. Trimming removed 3 bases at V and 2 bases at J, with 7 bases between. This CDR3 has 13 amino acids. Sequenced by immunoSEQ multiplex PCR; TCRdb stores in-frame clones only, minus some. The sample comprises around 96,000 clones, 90% to 95% of which are singletons, and about 2.4% rests with the top ten. Source: peripheral blood, taken in the third trimester of pregnancy. The chain uses TRBV9 and TRBJ2-3; D unresolved. This TCR derives from a female donor with multiple sclerosis, enrolled in a pregnancy study. The CDR3, as DNA: TGTGCCAGCAGCGCCCCTAACACAGATACGCAGTATTTT. Residues: CASSAPNTDTQYF.